The 32 T cell receptor beta chains below were found in one sample sequenced in a study of shared clonotypes between healthy human individuals (dated by TCRdb to about 2020). Library preparation used the immunoSEQ multiplex PCR assay. TCRdb provides this immuneACCESS table in a form limited to in-frame rearrangements. Some clones are lacking; in checked studies, under half of them reflect an unresolved V gene, and why the rest are absent is not known. The sample table records over 950,000 clones; approximately 80% of these occur just once. Approximately 0.95% of the sample rests with the top ten. The sequencing input was memory CD4+ T cells from PBMCs. In the paper's terms, the cell subset or site label means: CD45RA-negative fraction. The receptors here all came from a man between 18 and 29 years old in good health. Some clones in this sample may be carry-over from other donors' samples.

The V call is TRBV4-3, the J call TRBJ2-7, with unresolved D. Germline V lookup: CDR1 LGHNA, CDR2 YSLEER. This CDR3 region has 15 residues. Between the trimmed V and J ends, which lost 7 bases and 3 bases, there was a span of 19 bases. CDR3 sequence: CASTPSLGRIYEQYF. The CDR3 DNA reads as TGCGCCAGCACCCCGAGCTTGGGCAGGATCTACGAGCAGTACTTC.

The chain joins TRBV11-2 to TRBJ2-1; 11 bases are a match to TRBD2. Germline CDR1 is SGHAT and CDR2 is FQNNGV. This CDR3 comprises 17 residues. Trimming removed 5 bases from V and 8 bases from J; junction bases left unmatched: 14. The CDR3 protein is CASSTPEDTSGRYEQFF. CDR3 coding DNA: TGTGCCAGCAGCACACCGGAAGACACTAGCGGGAGATATGAGCAGTTCTTC.

The chain is built from TRBV5-1 and TRBJ2-5; 11 bases fit TRBD2. The CDR3 sequence is 14 residues long. With V trimmed by 2 bases and J by 5 bases, 2 bases remained unmatched. CDR1 SGHRS and CDR2 YFSETQ come from the germline V gene. CDR3 DNA sequence: TGCGCCAGCAGCTTTAGCGGGAGGGACGAGACCCAGTACTTC. This codes for CASSFSGRDETQYF. The full variable domain, with the rest looked up from reference TRBV5-1 and TRBJ2-5, is KAGVTQTPRYLIKTRGQQVTLSCSPISGHRSVSWYQQTPGQGLQFLFEYFSETQRNKGNFPGRFSGRQFSNSRSEMNVSTLELGDSALYLCASSFSGRDETQYFGPGTRLLVL.

This rearrangement joins TRBV7-7 to TRBJ2-1; 7 bases agree with TRBD2. J gave up 3 bases and V 4 bases, and 6 bases lay outside the gene matches. Germline V gene data show CDR1 as SSHAT and CDR2 as FNYEAQ (reference sequence). CDR3 size: 15 residues. The CDR3 DNA is TGTGCCAGCAGCTCATGGCGGGAGCGCTACAATGAGCAGTTCTTC. It codes for CASSSWRERYNEQFF.

The chain has TRBV29-1 and TRBJ2-1; TRBD2 matches at 14 bases. The CDR3 loop spans 14 amino acids. Germline CDR1 SQVTM, CDR2 ANQGSEA. J lost 8 bases, V lost 5 bases, and 5 bases had no gene match. CDR3 in amino acids: CSVMGLAGVYEQFF. DNA of the CDR3: TGCAGCGTTATGGGACTAGCGGGAGTGTATGAGCAGTTCTTC.

The chain uses TRBV30 and TRBJ1-6; D is ambiguous. CDR3 size: 14 residues. From germline, CDR1 is GTSNPN and CDR2 SVGIG (reference sequence). Between the trimmed V and J ends, which lost 4 bases and 2 bases, there was a span of 9 bases. The CDR3 protein is CAWTSSPYNSPLHF. The CDR3 DNA sequence: TGTGCCTGGACGTCTTCACCCTATAATTCACCCCTCCACTTT.

J is TRBJ1-3 and V is TRBV10-3; no clear D gene. CDR1 and CDR2 from the germline V gene are ENHRY and SYGVKD. This CDR3 contains 15 residues. Trimming took 10 bases from V and 0 from J, leaving 16 bases between them. The CDR3 DNA reads TGTGCCACCTCCCCGGTAGGGTACTCTGGAAACACCATATATTTT. This sequence encodes CATSPVGYSGNTIYF.

J is TRBJ2-5 and V is TRBV2; D remains ambiguous. TRBJ2-7 explains the end of the DNA better; the J call may be wrong. In germline, CDR1 is SNHLY, CDR2 FYNNEI. CDR3 length equals 12 residues. CDR3 in DNA: TGTGCCAGCAGTGACGGGTTGGGCGAGCAGTACTTC. Protein sequence: CASSDGLGEQYF.

V usage is TRBV28 and J usage is TRBJ2-7; D may correspond to TRBD1 or TRBD2 (6 bases each). CDR3 length: 16 amino acids. Trimming removed 3 bases from V and 3 bases from J, with 18 bases in between. Germline CDR1 reads MDHEN; CDR2 reads SYDVKM. The DNA of the CDR3 is TGTGCCAGCAGTTTCGTTGTCGGGGGCCTTAGCTACGAGCAGTACTTC. It codes for CASSFVVGGLSYEQYF.

Only a few counts were recorded for this clone. The genes are TRBV2 and TRBJ2-1; 7 nucleotides line up with TRBD2. The J segment lost 2 bases and the V segment lost 2 bases, leaving 3 bases of the junction unmatched. The CDR3 consists of 15 residues. CDR1 and CDR2 from the germline V gene are SNHLY and FYNNEI. The CDR3, as DNA: TGTGCCAGCAGTGAACAGGCGGGAGCCTACAATGAGCAGTTCTTC. Translating gives CASSEQAGAYNEQFF.

The CDR3 bases are TGTGCCAGCAGGGTTTCCAACTATGGCTACACCTTC. Residues: CASRVSNYGYTF. The gene calls are TRBV28 and TRBJ1-2, with D unresolved. The V gene lost 6 bases and the J gene lost 2 bases, with 7 bases spanning the gap. Per germline, CDR1 MDHEN and CDR2 SYDVKM. The CDR3 is made up of 12 amino acids.

DNA for the CDR3: TGTGCCAGCAGTTACCAGAGGACTGAAGCTTTCTTT. Translating it yields CASSYQRTEAFF. This sequence joins TRBV7-9 and TRBJ1-1; unclear D gene. The germline V gene encodes CDR1 SEHNR and CDR2 FQNEAQ (reference sequence). This CDR3 is built from 12 residues. The germline V and J ends were trimmed by 6 bases and 5 bases, with 10 bases remaining between them.

In regard to this clone: Additional DNA sequences in this sample encode the identical CDR3. The chain links TRBV30 to TRBJ1-5, with D unresolved. V lost 0 bases and J 0 bases, leaving 3 bases between the germline ends. CDR3 size: 13 residues. Per germline, CDR1 GTSNPN and CDR2 SVGIG (reference sequence). CDR3 nucleotides: TGTGCCTGGAGTGTGAGTAGCAATCAGCCCCAGCATTTT. Protein: CAWSVSSNQPQHF. The full variable domain, in which reference TRBV30 and TRBJ1-5 provide the parts outside the CDR3, is SQTIHQWPATLVQPVGSPLSLECTVEGTSNPNLYWYRQAAGRGLQLLFYSVGIGQISSEVPQNLSASRPQDRQFILSSKKLLLSDSGFYLCAWSVSSNQPQHFGDGTRLSIL.

This clone has a count of ten or more. The genes are TRBV7-2 and TRBJ1-3; 8 nucleotides agree with TRBD1. V shed 5 bases and J 4 bases; nucleotides not matched to a gene: 10. Germline CDR1 SGHTA, CDR2 FQGNSA. This CDR3 is 16 amino acids long. CDR3 DNA: TGTGCCAGCAGCCCCGGACAGGGTATAGCAGGAAACACCATATATTTT. The encoded protein is CASSPGQGIAGNTIYF. Together with reference TRBV7-2 and TRBJ1-3, the CDR3 gives the full variable domain: GAGVSQSPSNKVTEKGKDVELRCDPISGHTALYWYRQSLGQGLEFLIYFQGNSAPDKSGLPSDRFSAERTGGSVSTLTIQRTQQEDSAVYLCASSPGQGIAGNTIYFGEGSWLTVV.

Details on this clone: Other DNA sequences in the sample encode the same CDR3. CDR3 nucleotides: TGTGCCAGCAGCCTCCGCTCGGGACAGGGTAACTATGGCTACACCTTC. It translates to CASSLRSGQGNYGYTF. The chain is built from TRBV11-2 and TRBJ1-2; 9 bases map to TRBD1. With 5 bases clipped from V and 1 base from J, the junction kept 8 bases outside the gene matches. The V gene's germline CDR1 is SGHAT and CDR2 FQNNGV. This CDR3 region has 16 residues.

The chain has TRBV5-1 and TRBJ2-1; D perhaps matches TRBD1 (5 bases). The germline gives CDR1 SGHRS, CDR2 YFSETQ. The CDR3 totals 16 residues. Trimming took off 5 bases at V and 2 bases at J, with 17 bases between the two ends. The CDR3 nucleotides read TGCGCCAGCAGTATAATAGTTACAGGAACCTACAATGAGCAGTTCTTC. This encodes CASSIIVTGTYNEQFF.

For this clone: A much bigger clone sits one base away, suggesting this may be a read error. This specimen includes other DNA sequences encoding the same CDR3. The chain carries TRBV5-1 and TRBJ2-5; unclear D gene. The V and J ends lost 0 bases and 5 bases respectively, with 5 bases between them. Per the germline V gene, CDR1 is SGHRS and CDR2 is YFSETQ. The CDR3 covers 12 residues. CDR3 DNA: TGCGCCAGCAGCTTGGATCAGGAGACCCAGTACTTC. As protein: CASSLDQETQYF.

This clone was counted once. A far larger clone is just one base off, so this is likely a read error. This rearrangement joins TRBV7-9 to TRBJ2-7; 9 bases agree with TRBD2. CDR3 length equals 13 residues. V was clipped by 5 bases and J by 3 bases; unmatched bases: 2. Per germline, CDR1 SEHNR and CDR2 FQNEAQ (reference sequence). CDR3 residues: CASSPTSGYEQYF. The DNA of the CDR3 is TGTGCCAGCAGCCCGACTAGCGGCTACGAGCAGTACTTC.

V usage is TRBV5-1 and J usage is TRBJ2-3, with 16 bases identical to TRBD2. The germline V gene has CDR1 SGHRS and CDR2 YFSETQ. CDR3 size: 18 residues. With V trimmed by 3 bases and J by 3 bases, 7 bases remained unmatched. The CDR3 reads CASSSGTSGRVSTDTQYF. In DNA, the CDR3 is TGCGCCAGCAGCTCTGGGACTAGCGGGAGGGTCAGTACAGATACGCAGTATTTT.

The chain employs TRBV19 and TRBJ1-5; D is unclear. With 1 base removed from V and 5 bases from J, the gap between germline ends came to 12 bases. The V gene's germline CDR1 is LNHDA and CDR2 SQIVND (reference sequence). The CDR3 is 15 residues long. CDR3: CASSIGSDRDQPQHF. The CDR3 bases are TGTGCCAGTAGTATAGGATCGGACCGAGATCAGCCCCAGCATTTT.

The chain joins TRBV25-1 to TRBJ1-2, with 10 bases fitting TRBD1. The germline CDR1 and CDR2 sequences are MGHDK and SYGVNS. The CDR3 is 16 residues long. J lost 3 bases, V lost 3 bases, and 7 bases had no gene match. In DNA, the CDR3 is TGTGCCAGCAGTGATATCGGACAGGGGGACGACTATGGCTACACCTTC. It encodes CASSDIGQGDDYGYTF.

The chain links TRBV13 to TRBJ2-5; no clear D. The CDR3 loop spans 14 amino acids. V lost 5 bases and J 1 base, leaving 11 bases between the germline ends. The V gene's germline CDR1 is PRHDT and CDR2 FYEKMQ (reference sequence). The CDR3, as DNA: TGTGCCAGCAGCACCACAGCCCTCCAAGAGACCCAGTACTTC. This encodes CASSTTALQETQYF.

This clone was detected ten times or more. This chain joins TRBV19 and TRBJ2-5; possibly TRBD1 or TRBD2 for D (5 bases each). V lost 7 bases to trimming and J lost 11 bases, with 23 bases between them. The CDR3 runs 14 residues. From germline, CDR1 is LNHDA and CDR2 SQIVND (reference sequence). The CDR3 protein is CASKSGNRDQAQYF. The CDR3 DNA reads TGTGCCAGTAAGTCAGGGAACCGGGACCAGGCGCAGTACTTC.

This clone was counted many times. This sequence joins TRBV20-1 and TRBJ2-7; the D gene is possibly TRBD1 (5 bases). CDR1 and CDR2 from the germline V gene are DFQATT and SNEGSKA (reference sequence). The CDR3 sequence is 11 residues long. Trimming pared 6 bases from V and 4 bases from J, leaving 10 bases between. CDR3 amino acids: CSARANYEQYF. DNA of the CDR3: TGCAGTGCCAGGGCTAATTACGAGCAGTACTTC.

The V gene is TRBV10-1, the J gene TRBJ2-7, with unresolved D. V shed 3 bases and J shed 2 bases, with 8 bases lying between them. Germline loops: CDR1 WNHNN, CDR2 SYGVQD (reference sequence). CDR3 length: 13 amino acids. The CDR3 sequence is CASSEPIPYEQYF. The CDR3 bases are TGCGCCAGCAGTGAACCGATCCCCTACGAGCAGTACTTC.

In this sample, this clone turned up a few times. The V call is TRBV19, the J call TRBJ1-2; tentative D call: TRBD1 (6 bases). Looked up from germline, CDR1 is LNHDA and CDR2 is SQIVND (reference sequence). Trimming left V 6 bases short and J 8 bases short, with 19 bases between. This CDR3 is built from 14 residues. In DNA, the CDR3 is TGTGCCAGTAGGCCGCCCGGGGGGGCCTGGGGCTACACCTTC. This encodes CASRPPGGAWGYTF.

This clone was observed a handful of times. The rearrangement joins TRBV5-1 to TRBJ2-7; 9 nucleotides match TRBD1. Germline CDR1 is SGHRS and CDR2 is YFSETQ. The ends lost 3 bases at V and 9 bases at J; junction bases unmatched: 4. The CDR3 is 12 residues long. DNA for the CDR3: TGCGCCAGCAGCTCTACAGGGGGCGGGCAGTACTTC. Its protein is CASSSTGGGQYF.

The gene calls are TRBV5-6 and TRBJ1-1; tentative D call: TRBD1 (6 bases). V was pared by 5 bases and J by 0 bases, with 11 bases between. CDR1 and CDR2 (germline): SGHDT, YYEEEE. CDR3 length: 14 amino acids. In DNA, the CDR3 is TGTGCCAGCAGACGGACAGCGATGAACACTGAAGCTTTCTTT. Translation: CASRRTAMNTEAFF.

The chain recombines TRBV10-3 with TRBJ1-4; 7 bases line up with TRBD1. J gave up 7 bases and V 0 bases, and 2 bases lay outside the gene matches. CDR1 and CDR2 (germline): ENHRY, SYGVKD. The CDR3 length is 14 residues. The CDR3 DNA reads as TGTGCCATCAGTGAGTCGACAGGGACTGAAAAACTGTTTTTT. Translating gives CAISESTGTEKLFF.

The chain carries TRBV10-1 and TRBJ2-5, with no clear D. The germline V and J ends were trimmed by 3 bases and 4 bases, with 9 bases remaining between them. Germline V CDR1 and CDR2: WNHNN, SYGVQD (reference sequence). The CDR3 runs to 13 residues. The CDR3 loop reads CASSDGATETQYF. Here the CDR3 DNA reads TGCGCCAGCAGTGATGGAGCGACAGAGACCCAGTACTTC.

As for this clone: The sample holds other DNA sequences that translate to the same CDR3. The V and J genes are TRBV29-1 and TRBJ1-2, with 9 nucleotides matching TRBD1. The CDR3 has 14 amino acids. Germline CDR1 is SQVTM and CDR2 is ANQGSEA. J was trimmed by 6 bases and V by 0 bases; bases with no gene match: 5. This chain's CDR3 is CSVEDRGTGNGYTF. The CDR3 DNA follows: TGCAGCGTTGAAGATCGAGGGACAGGGAATGGCTACACCTTC. Complete variable domain (other parts from reference TRBV29-1 and TRBJ1-2): SAVISQKPSRDICQRGTSLTIQCQVDSQVTMMFWYRQQPGQSLTLIATANQGSEATYESGFVIDKFPISRPNLTFSTLTVSNMSPEDSSIYLCSVEDRGTGNGYTFGSGTRLTVV.

The CDR3 loop is CASSLRTGMNTGELFF. The CDR3 DNA follows: TGCGCCAGCAGCCTGCGGACAGGGATGAACACCGGGGAGCTGTTTTTT. The chain combines TRBV5-1 with TRBJ2-2, with 8 bases identical to TRBD1. This CDR3 is 16 amino acids long. The trim removed 4 bases at V and 1 base at J, leaving 6 bases unmatched. Germline CDR1 and CDR2: SGHRS and YFSETQ.